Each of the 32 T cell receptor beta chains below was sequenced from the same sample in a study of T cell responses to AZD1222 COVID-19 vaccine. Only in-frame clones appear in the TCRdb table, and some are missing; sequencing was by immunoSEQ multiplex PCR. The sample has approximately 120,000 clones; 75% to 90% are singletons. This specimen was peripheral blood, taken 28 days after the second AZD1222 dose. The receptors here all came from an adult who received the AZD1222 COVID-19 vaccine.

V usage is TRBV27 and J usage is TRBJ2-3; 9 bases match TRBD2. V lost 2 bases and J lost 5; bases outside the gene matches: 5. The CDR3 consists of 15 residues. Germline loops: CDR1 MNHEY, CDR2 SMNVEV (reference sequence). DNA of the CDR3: TGTGCCAGCAGTTTAGTAGCGGGGGCCCAAGATACGCAGTATTTT. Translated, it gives CASSLVAGAQDTQYF.

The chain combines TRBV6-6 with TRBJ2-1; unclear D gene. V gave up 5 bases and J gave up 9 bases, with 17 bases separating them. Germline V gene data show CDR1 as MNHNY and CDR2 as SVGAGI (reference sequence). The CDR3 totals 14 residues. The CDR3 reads CASSTPLDIAEQFF. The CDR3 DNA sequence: TGTGCCAGCAGTACCCCCCTAGATATTGCTGAGCAGTTCTTC.

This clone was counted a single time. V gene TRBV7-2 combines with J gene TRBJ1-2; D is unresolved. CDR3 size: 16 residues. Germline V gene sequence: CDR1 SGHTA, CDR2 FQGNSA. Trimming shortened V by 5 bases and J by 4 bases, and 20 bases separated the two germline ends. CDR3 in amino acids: CASSLLTTDARYGYTF. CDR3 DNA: TGTGCCAGCAGCCTACTCACGACCGACGCTCGCTATGGCTACACCTTC.

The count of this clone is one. CDR3 loop: CASSRGQRQANYGYTF. Here the CDR3 DNA reads TGTGCCAGCAGCCGAGGACAGCGACAAGCTAACTATGGCTACACCTTC. This chain joins TRBV3-1 (or the pseudogene TRBV3-2) and TRBJ1-2; tentatively, D is TRBD1 (6 bases). The CDR3 sequence is 16 residues long. The germline V gene has CDR1 LGHDT and CDR2 YNNKEL (reference sequence). Trimming removed 4 bases at V and 0 bases at J, with 15 bases between.

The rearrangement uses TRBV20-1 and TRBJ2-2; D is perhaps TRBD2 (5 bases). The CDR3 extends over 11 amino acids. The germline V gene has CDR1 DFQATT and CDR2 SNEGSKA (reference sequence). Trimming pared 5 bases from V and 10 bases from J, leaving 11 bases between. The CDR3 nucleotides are TGCAGTGCTTTGGACTTCCCGGAGCTGTTTTTT. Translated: CSALDFPELFF.

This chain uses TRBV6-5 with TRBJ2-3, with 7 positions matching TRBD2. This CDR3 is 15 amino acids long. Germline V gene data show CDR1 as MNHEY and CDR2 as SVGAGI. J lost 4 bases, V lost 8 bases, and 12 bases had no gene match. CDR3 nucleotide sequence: TGTGCCAGCGGCCGCGTGGGGGGGAGGGCAGATACGCAGTATTTT. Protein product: CASGRVGGRADTQYF.

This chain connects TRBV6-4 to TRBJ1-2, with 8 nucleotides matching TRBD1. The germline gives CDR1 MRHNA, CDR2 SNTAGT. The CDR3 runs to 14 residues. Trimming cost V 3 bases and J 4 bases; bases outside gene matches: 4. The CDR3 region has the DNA TGTGCCAGCAGTGAAGAAACAGGGGGCTATGGCTACACCTTC. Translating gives CASSEETGGYGYTF.

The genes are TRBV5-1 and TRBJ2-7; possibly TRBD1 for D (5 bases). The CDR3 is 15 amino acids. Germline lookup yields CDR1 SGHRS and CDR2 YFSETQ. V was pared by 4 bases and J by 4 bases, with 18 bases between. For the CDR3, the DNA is TGCGCCAGCAGCCTCGCTCCGGACAATGTGTACGAGCAGTACTTC. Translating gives CASSLAPDNVYEQYF. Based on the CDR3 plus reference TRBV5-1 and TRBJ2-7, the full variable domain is KAGVTQTPRYLIKTRGQQVTLSCSPISGHRSVSWYQQTPGQGLQFLFEYFSETQRNKGNFPGRFSGRQFSNSRSEMNVSTLELGDSALYLCASSLAPDNVYEQYFGPGTRLTVT.

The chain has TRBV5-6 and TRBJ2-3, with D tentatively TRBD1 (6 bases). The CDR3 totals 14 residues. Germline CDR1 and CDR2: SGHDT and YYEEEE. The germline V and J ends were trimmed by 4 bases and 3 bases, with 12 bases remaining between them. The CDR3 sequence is CASSGYRETDTQYF. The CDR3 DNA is TGTGCCAGCAGCGGTTACAGGGAAACAGATACGCAGTATTTT.

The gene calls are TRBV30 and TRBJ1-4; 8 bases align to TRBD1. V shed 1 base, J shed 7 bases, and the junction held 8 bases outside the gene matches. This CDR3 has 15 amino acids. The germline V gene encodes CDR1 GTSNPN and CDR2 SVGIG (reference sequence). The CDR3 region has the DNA TGTGCCTGGAGTGAAACAGGGGGATTGGGTGAAAAACTGTTTTTT. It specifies CAWSETGGLGEKLFF.

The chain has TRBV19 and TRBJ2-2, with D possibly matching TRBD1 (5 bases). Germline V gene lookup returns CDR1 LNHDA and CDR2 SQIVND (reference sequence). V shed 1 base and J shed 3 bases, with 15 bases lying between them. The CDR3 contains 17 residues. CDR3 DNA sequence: TGTGCCAGTAGTATAGTGGCAGGGAAGGTCGACACCGGGGAGCTGTTTTTT. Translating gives CASSIVAGKVDTGELFF.

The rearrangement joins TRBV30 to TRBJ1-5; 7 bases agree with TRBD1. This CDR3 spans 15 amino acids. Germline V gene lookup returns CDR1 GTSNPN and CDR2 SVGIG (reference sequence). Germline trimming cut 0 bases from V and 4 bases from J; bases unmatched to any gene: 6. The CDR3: CAWSVRGRGNQPQHF. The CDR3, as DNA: TGTGCCTGGAGTGTAAGAGGCAGGGGGAATCAGCCCCAGCATTTT.

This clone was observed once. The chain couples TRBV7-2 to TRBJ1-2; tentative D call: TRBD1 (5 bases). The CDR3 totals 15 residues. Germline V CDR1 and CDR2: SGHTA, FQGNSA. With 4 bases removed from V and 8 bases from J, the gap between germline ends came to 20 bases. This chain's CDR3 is CASSSRDPQTGGYTF. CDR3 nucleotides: TGTGCCAGCAGCTCCCGGGACCCGCAAACGGGAGGCTACACCTTC.

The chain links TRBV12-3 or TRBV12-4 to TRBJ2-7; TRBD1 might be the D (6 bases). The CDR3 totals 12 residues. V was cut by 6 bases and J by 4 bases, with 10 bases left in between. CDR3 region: CASRARGYEQYF. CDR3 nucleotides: TGTGCCAGCAGGGCTAGGGGGTACGAGCAGTACTTC.

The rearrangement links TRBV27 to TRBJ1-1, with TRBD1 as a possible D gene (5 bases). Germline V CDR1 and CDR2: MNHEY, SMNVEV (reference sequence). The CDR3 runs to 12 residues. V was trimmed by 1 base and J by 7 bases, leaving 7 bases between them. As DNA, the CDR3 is TGTGCCAGCAGTTTATATGGGGGTGAAGCTTTCTTT. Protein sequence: CASSLYGGEAFF.

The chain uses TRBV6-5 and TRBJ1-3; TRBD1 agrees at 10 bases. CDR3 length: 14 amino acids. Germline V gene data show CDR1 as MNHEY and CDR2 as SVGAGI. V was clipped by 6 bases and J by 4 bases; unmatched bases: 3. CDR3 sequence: CASSGQGVGNTIYF. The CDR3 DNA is TGTGCCAGCAGCGGACAGGGGGTGGGAAACACCATATATTTT.

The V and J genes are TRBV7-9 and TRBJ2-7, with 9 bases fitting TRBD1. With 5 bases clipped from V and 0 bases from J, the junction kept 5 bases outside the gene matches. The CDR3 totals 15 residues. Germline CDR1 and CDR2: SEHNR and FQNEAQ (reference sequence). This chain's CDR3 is CASSQTQGASYEQYF. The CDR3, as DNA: TGTGCCAGCAGCCAGACACAGGGGGCCTCCTACGAGCAGTACTTC.

Written as DNA, the CDR3 is TGTGCCAGCGGCGATTCAACAGGGACAGATACGCAGTATTTT. Translating gives CASGDSTGTDTQYF. The chain recombines TRBV11-2 with TRBJ2-3, with a weak D call TRBD1 (6 bases). V gave up 8 bases and J gave up 3 bases, with 15 bases separating them. In germline, CDR1 is SGHAT, CDR2 FQNNGV. The CDR3 runs 14 residues.

Here the CDR3 reads CASSVRGNTGELFF. For the CDR3, the DNA is TGTGCCAGCAGTGTACGGGGGAACACCGGGGAGCTGTTTTTT. The J gene is TRBJ2-2, the V gene TRBV6-4; maybe TRBD2 (5 bases). The V gene lost 4 bases and the J gene lost 1 base, with 7 bases spanning the gap. CDR1 MRHNA and CDR2 SNTAGT come from the germline V gene. CDR3 length equals 14 residues.

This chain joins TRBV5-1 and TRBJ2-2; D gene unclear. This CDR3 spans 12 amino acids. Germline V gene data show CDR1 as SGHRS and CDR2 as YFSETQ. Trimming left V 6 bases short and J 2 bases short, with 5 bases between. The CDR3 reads CASNFNTGELFF. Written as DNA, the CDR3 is TGCGCCAGCAACTTCAACACCGGGGAGCTGTTTTTT. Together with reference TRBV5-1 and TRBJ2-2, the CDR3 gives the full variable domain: KAGVTQTPRYLIKTRGQQVTLSCSPISGHRSVSWYQQTPGQGLQFLFEYFSETQRNKGNFPGRFSGRQFSNSRSEMNVSTLELGDSALYLCASNFNTGELFFGEGSRLTVL.

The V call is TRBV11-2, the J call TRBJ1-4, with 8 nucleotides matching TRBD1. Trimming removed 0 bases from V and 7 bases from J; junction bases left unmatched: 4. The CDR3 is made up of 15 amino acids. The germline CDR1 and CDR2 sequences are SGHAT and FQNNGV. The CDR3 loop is CASSLESRGREKLFF. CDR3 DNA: TGTGCCAGCAGCTTAGAATCCAGGGGGCGTGAAAAACTGTTTTTT. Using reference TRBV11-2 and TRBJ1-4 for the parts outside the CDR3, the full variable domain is EAGVAQSPRYKIIEKRQSVAFWCNPISGHATLYWYQQILGQGPKLLIQFQNNGVVDDSQLPKDRFSAERLKGVDSTLKIQPAKLEDSAVYLCASSLESRGREKLFFGSGTQLSVL.

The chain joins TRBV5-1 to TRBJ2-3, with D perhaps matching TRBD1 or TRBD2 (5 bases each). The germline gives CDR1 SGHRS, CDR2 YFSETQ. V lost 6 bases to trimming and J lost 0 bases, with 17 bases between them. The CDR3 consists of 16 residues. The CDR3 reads CASTRGTALSTDTQYF. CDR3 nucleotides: TGCGCCAGCACCAGAGGGACCGCACTTAGCACAGATACGCAGTATTTT.

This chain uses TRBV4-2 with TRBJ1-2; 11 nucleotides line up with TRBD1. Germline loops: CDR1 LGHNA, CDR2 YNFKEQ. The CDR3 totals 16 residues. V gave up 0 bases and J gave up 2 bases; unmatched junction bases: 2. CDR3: CASSQDRDRGNYGYTF. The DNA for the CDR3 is TGTGCCAGCAGCCAAGACCGGGACAGGGGGAACTATGGCTACACCTTC.

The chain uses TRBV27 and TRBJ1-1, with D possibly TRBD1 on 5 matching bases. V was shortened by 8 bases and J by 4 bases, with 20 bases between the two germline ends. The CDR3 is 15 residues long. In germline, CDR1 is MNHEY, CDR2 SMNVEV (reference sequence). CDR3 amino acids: CASLTTGGVGTEAFF. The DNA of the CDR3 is TGTGCCAGCCTTACGACGGGGGGTGTGGGCACTGAAGCTTTCTTT.

In DNA, the CDR3 is TGTGCCAGTTTTGGCGTGGCCAACACTGAAGCTTTCTTT. Translated: CASFGVANTEAFF. The chain joins TRBV6-5 to TRBJ1-1; D ambiguous. V was shortened by 9 bases and J by 2 bases, with 13 bases between the two germline ends. The length of the CDR3 is 13 residues. Germline CDR1 reads MNHEY; CDR2 reads SVGAGI.

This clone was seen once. In DNA, the CDR3 is TGTGCCAGCAGCCCCCTCAGGGGTGGTGAGCAGTTCTTC. The encoded protein is CASSPLRGGEQFF. This chain joins TRBV12-1 and TRBJ2-1; TRBD1, as called in the table, went unchecked against the DNA. TRBV12-1 is classified as a pseudogene. This CDR3 comprises 13 residues.

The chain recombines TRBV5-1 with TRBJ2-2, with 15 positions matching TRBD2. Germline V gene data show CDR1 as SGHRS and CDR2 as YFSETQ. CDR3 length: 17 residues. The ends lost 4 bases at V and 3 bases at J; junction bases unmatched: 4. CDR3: CASSAGLAGGHTGELFF. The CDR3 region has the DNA TGCGCCAGCAGCGCGGGACTAGCGGGGGGACACACCGGGGAGCTGTTTTTT.

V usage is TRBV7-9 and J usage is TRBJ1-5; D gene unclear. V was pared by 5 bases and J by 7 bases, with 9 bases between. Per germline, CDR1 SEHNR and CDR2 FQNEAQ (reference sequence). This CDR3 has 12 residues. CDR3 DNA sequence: TGTGCCAGCAGCCCAGGCGGGCAGCCCCAGCATTTT. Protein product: CASSPGGQPQHF.

In nucleotides, the CDR3 is TGTGCCAGCAGCCCCCCGGGGCCCAGCAAGGGCTACACCTTC. It encodes CASSPPGPSKGYTF. The chain combines TRBV11-2 with TRBJ1-2; possible D gene TRBD1, 5 bases. The CDR3 is 14 amino acids. Germline V gives CDR1 SGHAT, CDR2 FQNNGV. Trimming removed 5 bases from V and 8 bases from J, with 18 bases in between.

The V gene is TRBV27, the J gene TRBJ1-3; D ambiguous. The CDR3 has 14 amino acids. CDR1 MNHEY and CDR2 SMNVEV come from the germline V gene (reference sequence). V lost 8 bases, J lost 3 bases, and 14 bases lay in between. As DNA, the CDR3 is TGTGCCAGCCGCATTACAGCGAGTGGAAACACCATATATTTT. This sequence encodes CASRITASGNTIYF.

CDR3 sequence: CASSLEGSYSGNTIYF. As DNA, the CDR3 is TGTGCCAGCAGCTTAGAGGGCAGCTACTCTGGAAACACCATATATTTT. The rearrangement joins TRBV7-6 to TRBJ1-3; D is ambiguous. Germline values: CDR1 SGHVS, CDR2 FNYEAQ. The CDR3 runs 16 residues. Between the trimmed V and J ends, which lost 1 base and 0 bases, there was a span of 10 bases.

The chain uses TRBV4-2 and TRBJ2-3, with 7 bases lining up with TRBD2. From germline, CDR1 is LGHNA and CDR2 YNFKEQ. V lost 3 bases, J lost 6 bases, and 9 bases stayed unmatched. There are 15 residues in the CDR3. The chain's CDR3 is CASSQEPGGGDTQYF. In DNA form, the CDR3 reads TGTGCCAGCAGCCAGGAGCCGGGGGGTGGGGATACGCAGTATTTT.